One sample yielded the 21 T cell receptor beta chains listed below, sequenced in a study of cytomegalovirus exposure and HLA in healthy donors. PCR involved 60 Vbeta and 13 Jbeta primers. TCRdb keeps only in-frame clones here, not all; method: immunoSEQ multiplex PCR. The data show around 98,000 clones, about three quarters seen once. The sequencing input was PBMCs. These receptor sequences come from a man aged 40-49 years in good health and CMV-seronegative.

This clone has just one count. This chain uses TRBV12-5 with TRBJ2-1, with D tentatively TRBD1 (6 bases). CDR3 length: 15 residues. Trimming removed 6 bases from V and 7 bases from J, with 19 bases in between. Germline V gene data show CDR1 as LGHNT and CDR2 as FRNRAP. The CDR3 DNA is TGTGCTAGTGGGCTGGGACACCCGGACTTTAATGAGCAGTTCTTC. Translated, it gives CASGLGHPDFNEQFF.

J is TRBJ2-7 and V is TRBV15; tentative D call: TRBD2 (6 bases). V lost 0 bases and J lost 7, with 19 bases in between. CDR1 is LNHNV, CDR2 YYDKDF, per germline (reference sequence). The CDR3 runs to 16 residues. The CDR3 region has the DNA TGTGCCACCAGCAGAGATCAAGTCGCGGGGAAGAGGGAGCAGTACTTC. Residues: CATSRDQVAGKREQYF.

The chain carries TRBV19 and TRBJ2-1; D may be TRBD2 (7 bases). The CDR3 covers 15 residues. CDR1 is LNHDA, CDR2 SQIVND, per germline (reference sequence). Trimming took off 7 bases at V and 5 bases at J, with 18 bases between the two ends. CDR3 sequence reads: CASTSIGGGNNEQFF. CDR3 in DNA: TGTGCCAGTACCTCGATCGGCGGGGGCAACAATGAGCAGTTCTTC.

V usage is TRBV5-4 and J usage is TRBJ2-3; 11 nucleotides line up with TRBD2. Trimming took 1 base from V and 6 from J; bases not matched to a gene: 4. From germline, CDR1 is SGHNT and CDR2 YYREEE (reference sequence). The CDR3 is 15 amino acids. CDR3 in DNA: TGTGCCAGCAGCTTGCGTAGCGGGGGGGCCGATACGCAGTATTTT. Residues: CASSLRSGGADTQYF. The full variable domain, completed using reference TRBV5-4 and TRBJ2-3, is ETGVTQSPTHLIKTRGQQVTLRCSSQSGHNTVSWYQQALGQGPQFIFQYYREEENGRGNFPPRFSGLQFPNYSSELNVNALELDDSALYLCASSLRSGGADTQYFGPGTRLTVL.

This clone showed up just once. J is TRBJ1-2 and V is TRBV7-9, with 8 nucleotides matching TRBD1. V shed 5 bases and J 7 bases; nucleotides not matched to a gene: 12. Germline CDR1 SEHNR, CDR2 FQNEAQ (reference sequence). This CDR3 has 15 residues. The chain's CDR3 is CASSRAGTGIFGYTF. CDR3 DNA sequence: TGTGCCAGCAGCCGCGCCGGGACAGGTATTTTTGGCTACACCTTC.

The V gene is TRBV27, the J gene TRBJ2-3; 8 nucleotides match TRBD2. Germline values: CDR1 MNHEY, CDR2 SMNVEV (reference sequence). This CDR3 is built from 15 residues. V was clipped by 8 bases and J by 2 bases; unmatched bases: 9. The CDR3 nucleotides are TGTGCCAGCGACACAAGCGGGGGCCTCACAGATACGCAGTATTTT. This translates into CASDTSGGLTDTQYF.

Written as DNA, the CDR3 is TGTGCCAGCAGCCCCCGCCAGGGCCATGGCTACACCTTC. It yields the protein CASSPRQGHGYTF. The chain employs TRBV7-9 and TRBJ1-2, with D possibly being TRBD1 (5 bases). This CDR3 region has 13 residues. V lost 5 bases, J lost 6 bases, and 13 bases lay in between. CDR1 and CDR2 (germline): SEHNR, FQNEAQ (reference sequence).

A few counts support this clone. The chain is built from TRBV6-4 and TRBJ1-4; no clear D. CDR1 and CDR2 (germline): MRHNA, SNTAGT. V lost 2 bases to trimming and J lost 5 bases, with 6 bases between them. CDR3 length: 13 amino acids. In DNA form, the CDR3 reads TGTGCCAGCAGTGACAGGGAGAATGAAAAACTGTTTTTT. It yields the protein CASSDRENEKLFF.

The chain links TRBV19 to TRBJ2-6; D uncertain. V lost 7 bases and J lost 0, with 13 bases in between. This CDR3 comprises 16 residues. The germline V gene has CDR1 LNHDA and CDR2 SQIVND (reference sequence). The CDR3 region has the DNA TGTGCCAGTACCCAGAGGCTGCCCTCTGGGGCCAACGTCCTGACTTTC. This sequence encodes CASTQRLPSGANVLTF.

This clone was picked up a small number of times. V and J are TRBV5-1 and TRBJ1-2; D unclear. Per the germline V gene, CDR1 is SGHRS and CDR2 is YFSETQ. V lost 0 bases and J lost 5, with 20 bases in between. The CDR3 runs to 17 residues. CDR3 residues: CASSLETNSRYWYGYTF. Written as DNA, the CDR3 is TGCGCCAGCAGCTTGGAGACAAACTCCCGCTATTGGTATGGCTACACCTTC.

A few counts support this clone. The CDR3 is CASSLQGGNYGYTF. CDR3 nucleotide sequence: TGTGCCAGCAGTTTACAGGGGGGTAACTATGGCTACACCTTC. The chain uses TRBV5-4 and TRBJ1-2; 8 positions match TRBD1. There are 14 residues in the CDR3. CDR1 is SGHNT and CDR2 is YYREEE in the germline V gene (reference sequence). V gave up 5 bases and J gave up 1 base; unmatched junction bases: 4.

The V gene is TRBV2, the J gene TRBJ1-2; TRBD1 matches 10 bases. The CDR3 length is 14 residues. Germline CDR1 is SNHLY and CDR2 is FYNNEI. Trimming cost V 6 bases and J 10 bases; bases outside gene matches: 11. CDR3 bases: TGTGCCAGCAGACCACTCGGGGGACAGGGGTCCTACACCTTC. Translation gives CASRPLGGQGSYTF.

The rearrangement joins TRBV27 to TRBJ1-3; possibly TRBD1 for D (5 bases). CDR3 length equals 16 residues. V gave up 0 bases and J gave up 4 bases, with 13 bases separating them. The germline gives CDR1 MNHEY, CDR2 SMNVEV (reference sequence). Written as DNA, the CDR3 is TGTGCCAGCAGTTTATCGGGGCTATTCTCCGGAAACACCATATATTTT. Translated, it gives CASSLSGLFSGNTIYF.

The DNA for the CDR3 is TGCGCCAGCAGCCGCCCCGGGGAAAACATTCAGTACTTC. Amino acid sequence: CASSRPGENIQYF. V usage is TRBV4-1 and J usage is TRBJ2-4, with D tentatively TRBD2 (5 bases). Germline CDR1 and CDR2: MGHRA and YSYEKL. Trimming cost V 4 bases and J 5 bases, with 9 bases left between them. This CDR3 has 13 residues.

This clone was found a few times. CDR3 bases: TGCGCCAGCAGCCAAGGGCAGGGGAATGGCTACACCTTC. Amino acids: CASSQGQGNGYTF. The V call is TRBV4-3, the J call TRBJ1-2, with D possibly matching TRBD1 (6 bases). The CDR3 runs 13 residues. Germline CDR1 and CDR2: LGHNA and YSLEER. V lost 1 base to trimming and J lost 6 bases, with 9 bases between them.

The J gene is TRBJ2-1, the V gene TRBV7-8; no firm D call. V lost 1 base and J 4 bases, leaving 8 bases between the germline ends. The CDR3 sequence is 14 residues long. Germline V gene lookup returns CDR1 SGHVS and CDR2 FQNEAQ. The CDR3 here is CASSLVHGYNEQFF. The DNA of the CDR3 is TGTGCCAGCAGCTTAGTACACGGGTACAATGAGCAGTTCTTC.

V usage is TRBV9 and J usage is TRBJ2-7; D is possibly TRBD2 (5 bases). Trimming shortened V by 0 bases and J by 3 bases, and 10 bases separated the two germline ends. The CDR3 runs to 14 residues. Germline CDR1 and CDR2: SGDLS and YYNGEE. The CDR3 bases are TGTGCCAGCAGCGTAGATATGGGGAGCTACGAGCAGTACTTC. It encodes CASSVDMGSYEQYF.

V usage is TRBV30 and J usage is TRBJ1-5; 12 nucleotides line up with TRBD1. CDR1 and CDR2 from the germline V gene are GTSNPN and SVGIG (reference sequence). V lost 1 base and J lost 6; bases outside the gene matches: 4. CDR3 length equals 15 residues. DNA for the CDR3: TGTGCCTGGAGTGGGGGACAGGGGGCAAGTCAGCCCCAGCATTTT. Translation: CAWSGGQGASQPQHF. Based on the CDR3 plus reference TRBV30 and TRBJ1-5, the full variable domain is SQTIHQWPATLVQPVGSPLSLECTVEGTSNPNLYWYRQAAGRGLQLLFYSVGIGQISSEVPQNLSASRPQDRQFILSSKKLLLSDSGFYLCAWSGGQGASQPQHFGDGTRLSIL.

The chain recombines TRBV4-1 with TRBJ2-1; possibly TRBD2 for D (6 bases). V gave up 1 base and J gave up 10 bases, with 29 bases separating them. The CDR3 length is 19 residues. CDR1 and CDR2 from the germline V gene are MGHRA and YSYEKL. CDR3: CASSQGAGLWGSGSEEQFF. CDR3 DNA sequence: TGCGCCAGCAGCCAAGGGGCCGGACTCTGGGGTAGCGGTTCAGAAGAGCAGTTCTTC.

The V and J genes are TRBV27 and TRBJ1-5; perhaps TRBD1 as D (6 bases). The V gene's germline CDR1 is MNHEY and CDR2 SMNVEV (reference sequence). CDR3 length equals 18 residues. Trimming removed 8 bases at V and 1 base at J, with 24 bases between. In DNA form, the CDR3 reads TGTGCCAGCGGGTATTTGGCGGCGGGGGCCGGGAGCAATCAGCCCCAGCATTTT. The encoded protein is CASGYLAAGAGSNQPQHF.

This chain uses TRBV6-4 with TRBJ1-1; 8 bases match TRBD1. Germline CDR1 and CDR2: MRHNA and SNTAGT. The CDR3 consists of 13 residues. With V trimmed by 8 bases and J by 5 bases, 7 bases remained unmatched. The CDR3 bases are TGTGCCAGCGGCAAGGACAGGGAGACTGAAGCTTTCTTT. It is translated as CASGKDRETEAFF.